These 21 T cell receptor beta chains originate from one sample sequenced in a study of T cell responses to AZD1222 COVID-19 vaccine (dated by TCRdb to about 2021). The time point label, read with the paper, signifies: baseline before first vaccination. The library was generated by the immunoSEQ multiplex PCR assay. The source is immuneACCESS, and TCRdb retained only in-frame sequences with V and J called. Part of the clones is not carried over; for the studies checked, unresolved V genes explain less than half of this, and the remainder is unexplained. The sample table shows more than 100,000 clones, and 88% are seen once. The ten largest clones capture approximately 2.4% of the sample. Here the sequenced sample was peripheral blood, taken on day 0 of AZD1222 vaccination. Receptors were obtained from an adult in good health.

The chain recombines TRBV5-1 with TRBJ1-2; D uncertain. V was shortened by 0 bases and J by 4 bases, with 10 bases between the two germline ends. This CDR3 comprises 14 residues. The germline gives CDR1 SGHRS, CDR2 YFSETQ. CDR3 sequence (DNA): TGCGCCAGCAGCTTGGACTCGGTAGGCTATGGCTACACCTTC. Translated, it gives CASSLDSVGYGYTF.

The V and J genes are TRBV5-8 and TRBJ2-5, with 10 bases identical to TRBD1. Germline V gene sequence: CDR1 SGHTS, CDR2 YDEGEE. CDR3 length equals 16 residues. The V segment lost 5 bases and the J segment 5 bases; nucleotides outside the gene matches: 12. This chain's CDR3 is CASRARQGAKGETQYF. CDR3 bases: TGTGCCAGCAGGGCTCGACAGGGGGCGAAAGGGGAGACCCAGTACTTC.

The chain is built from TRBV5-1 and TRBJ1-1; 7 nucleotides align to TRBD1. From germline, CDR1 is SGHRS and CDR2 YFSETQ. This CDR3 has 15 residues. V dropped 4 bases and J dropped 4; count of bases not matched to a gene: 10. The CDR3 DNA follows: TGCGCCAGCAGCCTACAGGGGATTCTCGGCACTGAAGCTTTCTTT. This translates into CASSLQGILGTEAFF.

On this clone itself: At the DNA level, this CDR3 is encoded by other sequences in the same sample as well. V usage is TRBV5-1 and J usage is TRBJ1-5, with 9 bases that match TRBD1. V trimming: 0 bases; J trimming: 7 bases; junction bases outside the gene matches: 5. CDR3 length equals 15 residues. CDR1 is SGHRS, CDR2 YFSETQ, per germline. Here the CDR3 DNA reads TGCGCCAGCAGCTTGGAGGGACAGGGAGGGCAGCCCCAGCATTTT. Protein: CASSLEGQGGQPQHF.

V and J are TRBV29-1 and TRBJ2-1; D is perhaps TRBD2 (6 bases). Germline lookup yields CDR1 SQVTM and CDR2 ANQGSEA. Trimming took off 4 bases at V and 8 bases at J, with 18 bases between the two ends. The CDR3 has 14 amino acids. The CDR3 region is CSVGRVGTLHEQFF. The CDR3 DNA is TGCAGCGTTGGGAGGGTAGGGACTTTACATGAGCAGTTCTTC.

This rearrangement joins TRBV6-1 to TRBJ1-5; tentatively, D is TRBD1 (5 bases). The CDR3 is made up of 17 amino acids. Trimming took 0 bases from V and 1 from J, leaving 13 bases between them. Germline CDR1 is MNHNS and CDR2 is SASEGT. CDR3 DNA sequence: TGTGCCAGCAGTGAAGCGAGCGGGGGAGGGAGCAATCAGCCCCAGCATTTT. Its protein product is CASSEASGGGSNQPQHF.

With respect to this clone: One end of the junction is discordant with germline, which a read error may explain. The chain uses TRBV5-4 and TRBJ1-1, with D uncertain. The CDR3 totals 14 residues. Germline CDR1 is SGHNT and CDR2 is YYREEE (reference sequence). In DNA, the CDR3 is TGTGCCAGCAGATTGGGTATACTGGACACTGAAGCTTTCTTT. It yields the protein CASRLGILDTEAFF.

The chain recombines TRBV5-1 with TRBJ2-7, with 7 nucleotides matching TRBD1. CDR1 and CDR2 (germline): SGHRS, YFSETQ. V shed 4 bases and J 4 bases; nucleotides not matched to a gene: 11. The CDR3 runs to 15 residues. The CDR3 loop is CASSDQQGSTYEQYF. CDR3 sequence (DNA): TGCGCCAGCAGCGACCAACAGGGGTCCACTTACGAGCAGTACTTC.

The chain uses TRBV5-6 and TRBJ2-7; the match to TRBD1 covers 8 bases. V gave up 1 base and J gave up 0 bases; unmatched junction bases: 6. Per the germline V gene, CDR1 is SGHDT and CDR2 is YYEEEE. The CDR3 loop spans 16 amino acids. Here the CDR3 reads CASSLPGRGPSYEQYF. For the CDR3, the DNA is TGTGCCAGCAGCTTGCCCGGCAGGGGGCCCTCCTACGAGCAGTACTTC.

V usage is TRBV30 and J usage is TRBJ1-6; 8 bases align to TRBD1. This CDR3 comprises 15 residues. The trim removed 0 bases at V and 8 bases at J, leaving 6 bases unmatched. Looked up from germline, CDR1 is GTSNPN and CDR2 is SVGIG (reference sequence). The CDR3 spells CAWSVRADRDSPLHF. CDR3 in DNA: TGTGCCTGGAGTGTACGCGCGGACAGGGATTCACCCCTCCACTTT.

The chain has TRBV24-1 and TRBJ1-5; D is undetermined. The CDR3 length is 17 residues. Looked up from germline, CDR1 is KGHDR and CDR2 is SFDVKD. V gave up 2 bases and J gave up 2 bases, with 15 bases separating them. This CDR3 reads CATSDSLGVTGNQPQHF. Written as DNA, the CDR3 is TGTGCCACCAGTGATTCCCTAGGAGTTACCGGCAATCAGCCCCAGCATTTT.

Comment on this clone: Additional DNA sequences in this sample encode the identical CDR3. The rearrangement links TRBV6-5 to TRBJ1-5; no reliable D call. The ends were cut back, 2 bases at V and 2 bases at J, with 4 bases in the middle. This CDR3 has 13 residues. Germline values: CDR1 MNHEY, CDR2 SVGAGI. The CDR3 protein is CASSYRGNQPQHF. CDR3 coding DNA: TGTGCCAGCAGTTACAGGGGCAATCAGCCCCAGCATTTT.

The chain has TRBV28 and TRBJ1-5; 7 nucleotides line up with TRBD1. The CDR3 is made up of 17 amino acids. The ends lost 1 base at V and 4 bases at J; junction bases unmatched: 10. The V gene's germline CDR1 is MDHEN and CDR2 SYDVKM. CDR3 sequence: CASSLSLTGVGNQPQHF. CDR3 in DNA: TGTGCCAGCAGTTTATCCCTCACAGGGGTTGGGAATCAGCCCCAGCATTTT.

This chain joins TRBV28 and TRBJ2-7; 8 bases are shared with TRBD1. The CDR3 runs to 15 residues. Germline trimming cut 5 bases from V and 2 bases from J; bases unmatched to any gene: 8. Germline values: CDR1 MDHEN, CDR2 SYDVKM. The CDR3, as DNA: TGTGCCAGCAGTCGCGGTTGGGGACAGGCCTACGAGCAGTACTTC. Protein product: CASSRGWGQAYEQYF.

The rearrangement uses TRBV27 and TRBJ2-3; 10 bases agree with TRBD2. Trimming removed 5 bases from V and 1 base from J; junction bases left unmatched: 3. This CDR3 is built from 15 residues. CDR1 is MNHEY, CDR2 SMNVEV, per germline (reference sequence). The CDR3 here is CASSIGTSGTDTQYF. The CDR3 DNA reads TGTGCCAGCAGTATCGGGACTAGCGGCACAGATACGCAGTATTTT.

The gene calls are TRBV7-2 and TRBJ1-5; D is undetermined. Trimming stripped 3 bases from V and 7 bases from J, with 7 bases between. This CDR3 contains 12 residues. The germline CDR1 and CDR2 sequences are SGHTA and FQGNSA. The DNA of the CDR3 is TGTGCCAGCAGCTTCTATAGCCAGCCCCAGCATTTT. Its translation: CASSFYSQPQHF.

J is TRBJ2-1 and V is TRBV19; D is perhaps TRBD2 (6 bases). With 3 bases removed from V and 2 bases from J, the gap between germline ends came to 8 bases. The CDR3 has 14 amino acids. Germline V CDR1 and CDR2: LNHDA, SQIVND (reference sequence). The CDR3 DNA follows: TGTGCCAGTAGTATCGGCGGGGCCTACAATGAGCAGTTCTTC. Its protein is CASSIGGAYNEQFF.

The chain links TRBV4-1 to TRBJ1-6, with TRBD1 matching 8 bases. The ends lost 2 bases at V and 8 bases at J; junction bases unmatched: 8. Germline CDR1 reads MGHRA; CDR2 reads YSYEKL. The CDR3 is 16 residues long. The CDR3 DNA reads TGCGCCAGCAGCCAACCAGACAGGGGTTGGGATTCACCCCTCCACTTT. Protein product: CASSQPDRGWDSPLHF.

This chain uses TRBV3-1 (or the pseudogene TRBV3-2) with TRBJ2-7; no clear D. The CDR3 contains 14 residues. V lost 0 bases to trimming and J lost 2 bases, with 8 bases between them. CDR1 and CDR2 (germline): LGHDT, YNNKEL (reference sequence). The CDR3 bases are TGTGCCAGCAGCCAAGATAAGGGCACCTACGAGCAGTACTTC. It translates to CASSQDKGTYEQYF.

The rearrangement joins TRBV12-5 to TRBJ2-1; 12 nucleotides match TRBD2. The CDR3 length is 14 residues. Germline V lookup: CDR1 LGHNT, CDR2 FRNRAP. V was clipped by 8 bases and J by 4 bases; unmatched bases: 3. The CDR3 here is CASSGLAGYNEQFF. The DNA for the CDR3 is TGTGCTAGTTCGGGACTAGCGGGTTACAATGAGCAGTTCTTC.

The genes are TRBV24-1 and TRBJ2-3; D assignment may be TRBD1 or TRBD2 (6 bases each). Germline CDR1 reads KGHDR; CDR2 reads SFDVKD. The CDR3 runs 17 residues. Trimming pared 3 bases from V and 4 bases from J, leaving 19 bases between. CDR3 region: CATSDTKGGRIADTQYF. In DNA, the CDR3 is TGTGCCACCAGTGATACTAAGGGGGGCCGCATCGCAGATACGCAGTATTTT.